The present T cell receptor beta chain was sequenced within a study of early T cells in non-severe SARS-CoV-2 infection. Using its own MiXCR run on the 5' RACE reads, TCRdb lists one record per CDR3 protein. Of more than 85,000 distinct CDR3 sequences in the sample, approximately 14% were seen once. The germline gives CDR1 DFQATT, CDR2 SNEGSKA (reference sequence). The CDR3 consists of 13 residues. J was trimmed by 4 bases and V by 6 bases; bases with no gene match: 5. Sequenced sample: whole blood. The clonotype was recovered from an adult who was a healthcare worker with PCR-confirmed SARS-CoV-2 infection or an uninfected control (not recorded which). The chain employs TRBV20-1 and TRBJ2-7, with 11 bases lining up with TRBD1. The CDR3 DNA reads TGCAGTGCCCGTGGGACAGGGGGTTACGAGCAGTACTTC. Translated: CSARGTGGYEQYF.